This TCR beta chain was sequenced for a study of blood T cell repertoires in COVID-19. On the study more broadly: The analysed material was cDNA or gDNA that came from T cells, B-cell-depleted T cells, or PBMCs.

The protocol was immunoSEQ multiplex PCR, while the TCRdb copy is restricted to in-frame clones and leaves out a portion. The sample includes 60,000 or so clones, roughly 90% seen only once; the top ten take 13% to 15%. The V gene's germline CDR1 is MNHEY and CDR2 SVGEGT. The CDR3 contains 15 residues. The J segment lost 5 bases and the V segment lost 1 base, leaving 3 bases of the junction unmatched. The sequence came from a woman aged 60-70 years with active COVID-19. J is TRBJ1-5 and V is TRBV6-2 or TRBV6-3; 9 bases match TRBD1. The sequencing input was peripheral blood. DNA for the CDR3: TGTGCCAGCAGTTACTTACAGGGGGCGGATCAGCCCCAGCATTTT. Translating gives CASSYLQGADQPQHF.